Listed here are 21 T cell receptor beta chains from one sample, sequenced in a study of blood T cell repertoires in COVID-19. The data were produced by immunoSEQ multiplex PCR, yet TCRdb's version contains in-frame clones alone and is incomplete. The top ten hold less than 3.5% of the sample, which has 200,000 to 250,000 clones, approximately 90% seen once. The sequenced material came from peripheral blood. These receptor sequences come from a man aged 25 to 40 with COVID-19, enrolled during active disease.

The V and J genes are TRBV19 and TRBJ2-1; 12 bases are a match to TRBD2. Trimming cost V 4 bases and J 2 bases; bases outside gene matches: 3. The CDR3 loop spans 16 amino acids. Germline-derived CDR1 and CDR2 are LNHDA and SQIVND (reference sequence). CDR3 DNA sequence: TGTGCCAGTAGTAGGACTAGCGGGGTTCCCTACAATGAGCAGTTCTTC. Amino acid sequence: CASSRTSGVPYNEQFF.

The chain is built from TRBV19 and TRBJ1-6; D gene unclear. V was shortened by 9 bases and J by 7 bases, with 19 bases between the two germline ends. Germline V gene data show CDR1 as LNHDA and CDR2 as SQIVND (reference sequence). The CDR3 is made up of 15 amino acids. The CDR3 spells CASNLKRLANSPLHF. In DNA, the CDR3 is TGTGCCAGCAACTTAAAGCGGTTGGCCAATTCACCCCTCCACTTT.

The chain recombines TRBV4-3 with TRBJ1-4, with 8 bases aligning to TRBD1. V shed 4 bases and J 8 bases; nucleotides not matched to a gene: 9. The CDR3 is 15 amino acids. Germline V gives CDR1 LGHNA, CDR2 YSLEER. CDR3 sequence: CASSLAGQGREKLFF. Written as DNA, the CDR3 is TGCGCCAGCAGCCTCGCCGGACAGGGTAGGGAAAAACTGTTTTTT.

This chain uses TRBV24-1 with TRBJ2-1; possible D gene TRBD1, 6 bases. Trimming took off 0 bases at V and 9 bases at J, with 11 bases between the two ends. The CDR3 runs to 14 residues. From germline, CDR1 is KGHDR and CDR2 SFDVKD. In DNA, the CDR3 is TGTGCCACCAGTGATTTGGTTGGGGGCGGTGAGCAGTTCTTC. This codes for CATSDLVGGGEQFF.

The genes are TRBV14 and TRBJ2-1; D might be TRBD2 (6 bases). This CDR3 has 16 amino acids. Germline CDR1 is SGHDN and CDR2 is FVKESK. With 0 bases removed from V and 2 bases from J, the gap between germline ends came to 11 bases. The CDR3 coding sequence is TGTGCCAGCAGCCAAGACAGCGGGTTGCCCTACAATGAGCAGTTCTTC. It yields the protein CASSQDSGLPYNEQFF.

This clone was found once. CDR3 in amino acids: CASSFRGLADSYNEQFF. Written as DNA, the CDR3 is TGTGCCAGCAGCTTCCGTGGACTAGCGGACTCCTACAATGAGCAGTTCTTC. This rearrangement joins TRBV5-4 to TRBJ2-1, with 10 nucleotides matching TRBD2. The CDR3 contains 17 residues. The germline CDR1 and CDR2 sequences are SGHNT and YYREEE (reference sequence). J gave up 0 bases and V 2 bases, and 5 bases lay outside the gene matches.

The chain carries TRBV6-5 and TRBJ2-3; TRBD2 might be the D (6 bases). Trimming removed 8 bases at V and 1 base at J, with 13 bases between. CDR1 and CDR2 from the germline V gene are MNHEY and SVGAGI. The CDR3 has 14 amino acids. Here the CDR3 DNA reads TGTGCCAGCCGGCGGGGCTTGGGCACAGATACGCAGTATTTT. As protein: CASRRGLGTDTQYF.

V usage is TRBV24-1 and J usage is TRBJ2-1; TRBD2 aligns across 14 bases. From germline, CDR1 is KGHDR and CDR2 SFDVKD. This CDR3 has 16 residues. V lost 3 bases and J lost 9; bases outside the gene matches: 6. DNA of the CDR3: TGTGCCACCAGTGATGCCGGGACTAGCGGGAGTGGTGAGCAGTTCTTC. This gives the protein CATSDAGTSGSGEQFF.

The CDR3 spells CASSLGRSLSANQPQHF. DNA of the CDR3: TGTGCCAGCAGCTTAGGCAGGTCCCTCTCGGCTAATCAGCCCCAGCATTTT. This chain uses TRBV7-2 with TRBJ1-5; D is unresolved. Germline V gives CDR1 SGHTA, CDR2 FQGNSA. The CDR3 contains 17 residues. The V and J ends lost 1 base and 4 bases respectively, with 17 bases between them.

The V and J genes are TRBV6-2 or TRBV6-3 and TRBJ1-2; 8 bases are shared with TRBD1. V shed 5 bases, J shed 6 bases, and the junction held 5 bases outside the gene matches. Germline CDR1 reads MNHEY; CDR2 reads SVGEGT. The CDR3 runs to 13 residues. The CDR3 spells CASSKTGVDGYTF. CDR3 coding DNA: TGTGCCAGCAGTAAGACAGGGGTGGATGGCTACACCTTC.

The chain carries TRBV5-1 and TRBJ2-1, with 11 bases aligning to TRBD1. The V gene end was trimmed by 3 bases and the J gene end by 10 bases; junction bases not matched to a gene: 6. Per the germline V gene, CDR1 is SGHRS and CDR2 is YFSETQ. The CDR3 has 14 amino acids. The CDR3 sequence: CASSSSGTGGEQFF. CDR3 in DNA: TGCGCCAGCAGCTCTTCCGGGACAGGGGGGGAGCAGTTCTTC.

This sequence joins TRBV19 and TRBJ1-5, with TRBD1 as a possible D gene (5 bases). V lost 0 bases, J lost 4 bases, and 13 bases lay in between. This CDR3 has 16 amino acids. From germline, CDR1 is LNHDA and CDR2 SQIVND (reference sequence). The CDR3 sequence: CASSIDWIGENQPQHF. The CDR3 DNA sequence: TGTGCCAGTAGTATAGATTGGATAGGGGAAAATCAGCCCCAGCATTTT.

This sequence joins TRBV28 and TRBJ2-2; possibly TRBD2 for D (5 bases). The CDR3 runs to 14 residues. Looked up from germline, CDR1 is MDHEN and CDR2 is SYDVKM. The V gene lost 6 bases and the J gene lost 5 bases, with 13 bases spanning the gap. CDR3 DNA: TGTGCCAGCAGCCTAGGTAGGAGGACCGGGGAGCTGTTTTTT. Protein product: CASSLGRRTGELFF. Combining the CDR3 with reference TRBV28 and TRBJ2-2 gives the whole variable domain DVKVTQSSRYLVKRTGEKVFLECVQDMDHENMFWYRQDPGLGLRLIYFSYDVKMKEKGDIPEGYSVSREKKERFSLILESASTNQTSMYLCASSLGRRTGELFFGEGSRLTVL.

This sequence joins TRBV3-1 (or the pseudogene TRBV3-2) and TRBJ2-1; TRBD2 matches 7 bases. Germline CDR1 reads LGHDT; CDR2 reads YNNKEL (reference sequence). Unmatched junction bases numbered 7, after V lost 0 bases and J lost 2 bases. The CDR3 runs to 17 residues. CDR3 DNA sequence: TGTGCCAGCAGCCAAGATAGGGCTAGCGGTCCCTACAATGAGCAGTTCTTC. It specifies CASSQDRASGPYNEQFF.

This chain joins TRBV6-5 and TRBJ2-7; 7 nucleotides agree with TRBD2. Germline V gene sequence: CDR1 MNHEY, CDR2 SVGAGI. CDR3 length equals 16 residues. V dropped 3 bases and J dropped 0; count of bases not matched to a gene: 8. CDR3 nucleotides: TGTGCCAGCAGTTATAATGGGGGGGTATACTCCTACGAGCAGTACTTC. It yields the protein CASSYNGGVYSYEQYF.

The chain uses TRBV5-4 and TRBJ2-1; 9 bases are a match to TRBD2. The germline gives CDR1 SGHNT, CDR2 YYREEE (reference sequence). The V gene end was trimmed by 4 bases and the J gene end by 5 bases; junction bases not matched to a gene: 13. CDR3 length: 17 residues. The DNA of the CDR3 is TGTGCCAGCAGCCCCTCCTTTGGCAGCGGGGGGAACAATGAGCAGTTCTTC. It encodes CASSPSFGSGGNNEQFF.

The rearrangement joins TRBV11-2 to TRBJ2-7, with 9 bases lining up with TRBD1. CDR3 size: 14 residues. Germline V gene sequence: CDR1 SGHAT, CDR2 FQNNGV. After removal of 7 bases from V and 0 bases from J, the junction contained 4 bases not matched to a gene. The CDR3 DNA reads TGTGCCAGCAAGGGACAGGGCTTCTCCTACGAGCAGTACTTC. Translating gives CASKGQGFSYEQYF.

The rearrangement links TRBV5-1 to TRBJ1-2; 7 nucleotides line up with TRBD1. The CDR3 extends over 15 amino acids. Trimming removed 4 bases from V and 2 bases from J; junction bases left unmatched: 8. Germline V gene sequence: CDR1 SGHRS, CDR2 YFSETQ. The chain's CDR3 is CASSPQTGPNYGYTF. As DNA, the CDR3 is TGCGCCAGCAGCCCACAGACAGGGCCAAACTATGGCTACACCTTC.

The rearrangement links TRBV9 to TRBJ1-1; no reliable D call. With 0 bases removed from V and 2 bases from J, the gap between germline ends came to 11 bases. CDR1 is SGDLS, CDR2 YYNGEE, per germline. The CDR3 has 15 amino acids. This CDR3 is CASSVDEGGNTEAFF. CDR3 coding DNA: TGTGCCAGCAGCGTAGATGAGGGCGGCAACACTGAAGCTTTCTTT. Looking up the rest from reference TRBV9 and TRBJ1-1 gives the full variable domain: DSGVTQTPKHLITATGQRVTLRCSPRSGDLSVYWYQQSLDQGLQFLIQYYNGEERAKGNILERFSAQQFPDLHSELNLSSLELGDSALYFCASSVDEGGNTEAFFGQGTRLTVV.

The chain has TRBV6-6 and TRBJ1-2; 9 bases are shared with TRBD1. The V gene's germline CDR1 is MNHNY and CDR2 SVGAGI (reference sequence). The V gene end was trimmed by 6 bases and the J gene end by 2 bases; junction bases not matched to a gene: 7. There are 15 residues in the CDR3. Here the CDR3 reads CASRPGTGRNYGYTF. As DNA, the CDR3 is TGTGCCAGCAGACCCGGGACAGGGAGGAACTATGGCTACACCTTC.

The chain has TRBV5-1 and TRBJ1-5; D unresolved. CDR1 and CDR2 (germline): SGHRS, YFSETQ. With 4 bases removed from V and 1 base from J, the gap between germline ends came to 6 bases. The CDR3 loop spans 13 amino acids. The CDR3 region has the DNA TGCGCCAGCAGCACAGACAGCAATCAGCCCCAGCATTTT. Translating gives CASSTDSNQPQHF.